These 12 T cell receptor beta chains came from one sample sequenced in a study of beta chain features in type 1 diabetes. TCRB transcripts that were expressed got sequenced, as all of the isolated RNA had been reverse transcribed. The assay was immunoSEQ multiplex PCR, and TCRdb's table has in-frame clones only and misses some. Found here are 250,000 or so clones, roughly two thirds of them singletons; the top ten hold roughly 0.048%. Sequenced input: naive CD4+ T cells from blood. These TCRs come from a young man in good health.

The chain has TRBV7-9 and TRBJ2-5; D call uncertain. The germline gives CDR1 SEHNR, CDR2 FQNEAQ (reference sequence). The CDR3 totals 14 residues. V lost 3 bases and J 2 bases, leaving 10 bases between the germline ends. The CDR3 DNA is TGTGCCAGCAGCTTGTTGGGCAGTCAAGAGACCCAGTACTTC. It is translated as CASSLLGSQETQYF.

The CDR3 nucleotides read TGTGCCTGGAGTGCAGGGACAGGGCCGTACTTC. Its translation: CAWSAGTGPYF. The chain combines TRBV30 with TRBJ2-7; 9 nucleotides agree with TRBD1. Germline V CDR1 and CDR2: GTSNPN, SVGIG (reference sequence). The J segment lost 12 bases and the V segment lost 1 base, leaving 4 bases of the junction unmatched. The CDR3 is 11 amino acids.

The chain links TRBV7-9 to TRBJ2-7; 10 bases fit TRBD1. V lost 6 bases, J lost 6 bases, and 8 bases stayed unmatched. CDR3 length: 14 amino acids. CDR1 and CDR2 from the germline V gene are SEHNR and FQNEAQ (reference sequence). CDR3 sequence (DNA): TGTGCCAGCAGTACCTGGGACAGGGGACCCGAGCAGTACTTC. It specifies CASSTWDRGPEQYF.

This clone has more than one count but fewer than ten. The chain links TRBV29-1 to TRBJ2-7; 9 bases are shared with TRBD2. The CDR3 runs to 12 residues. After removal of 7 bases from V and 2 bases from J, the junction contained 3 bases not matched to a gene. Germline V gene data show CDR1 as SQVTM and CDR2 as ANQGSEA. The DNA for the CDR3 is TGCAGCGGGACTAGCGCTACCTACGAGCAGTACTTC. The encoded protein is CSGTSATYEQYF.

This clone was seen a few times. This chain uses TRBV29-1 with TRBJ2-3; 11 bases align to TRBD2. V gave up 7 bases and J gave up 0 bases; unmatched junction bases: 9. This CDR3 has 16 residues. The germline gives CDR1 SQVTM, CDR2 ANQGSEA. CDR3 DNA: TGCAGCGCCCTGGGGGGACTAGCGGCTAGCACAGATACGCAGTATTTT. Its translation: CSALGGLAASTDTQYF.

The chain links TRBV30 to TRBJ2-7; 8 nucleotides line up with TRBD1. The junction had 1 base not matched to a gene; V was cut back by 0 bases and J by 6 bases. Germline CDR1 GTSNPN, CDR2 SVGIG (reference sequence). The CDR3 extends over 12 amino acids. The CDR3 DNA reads TGTGCCTGGAGTGTTCAGGGGGCCGAGCAGTACTTC. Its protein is CAWSVQGAEQYF.

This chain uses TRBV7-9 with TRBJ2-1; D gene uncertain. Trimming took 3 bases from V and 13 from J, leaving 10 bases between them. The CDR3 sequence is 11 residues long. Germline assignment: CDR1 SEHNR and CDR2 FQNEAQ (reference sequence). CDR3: CASSFTAVQFF. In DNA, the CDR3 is TGTGCCAGCAGCTTTACCGCAGTACAGTTCTTC.

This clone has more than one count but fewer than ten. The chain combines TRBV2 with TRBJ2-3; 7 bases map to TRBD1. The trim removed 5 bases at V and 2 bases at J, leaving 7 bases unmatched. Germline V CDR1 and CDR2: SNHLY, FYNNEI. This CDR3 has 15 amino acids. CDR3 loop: CASSLTGDPTDTQYF. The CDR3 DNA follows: TGTGCCAGCAGTCTTACAGGGGATCCCACAGATACGCAGTATTTT.

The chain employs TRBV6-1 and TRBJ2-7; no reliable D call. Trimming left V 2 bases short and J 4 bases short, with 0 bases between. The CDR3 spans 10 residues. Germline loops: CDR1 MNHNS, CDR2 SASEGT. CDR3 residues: CASSEYEQYF. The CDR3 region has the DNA TGTGCCAGCAGTGAATACGAGCAGTACTTC.

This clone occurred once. This chain's CDR3 is CASRAFITDTQYF. The CDR3 DNA is TGTGCCAGCAGAGCCTTTATCACAGATACGCAGTATTTT. This chain connects TRBV6-5 to TRBJ2-3, with no clear D. Germline CDR1 reads MNHEY; CDR2 reads SVGAGI. Trimming removed 6 bases at V and 2 bases at J, with 9 bases between. This CDR3 spans 13 amino acids.

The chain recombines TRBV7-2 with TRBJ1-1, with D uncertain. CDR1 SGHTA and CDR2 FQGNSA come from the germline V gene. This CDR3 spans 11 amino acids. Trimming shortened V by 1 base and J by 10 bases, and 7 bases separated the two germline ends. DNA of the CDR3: TGTGCCAGCAGCTTAGGGACGGGAGCTTTCTTT. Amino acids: CASSLGTGAFF.

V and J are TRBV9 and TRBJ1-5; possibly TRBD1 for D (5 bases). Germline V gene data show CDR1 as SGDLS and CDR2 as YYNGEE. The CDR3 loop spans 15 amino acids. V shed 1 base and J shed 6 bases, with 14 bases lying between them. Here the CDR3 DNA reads TGTGCCAGCAGCGTATCAGCAGGGCCGGGTCAGCCCCAGCATTTT. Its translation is CASSVSAGPGQPQHF.